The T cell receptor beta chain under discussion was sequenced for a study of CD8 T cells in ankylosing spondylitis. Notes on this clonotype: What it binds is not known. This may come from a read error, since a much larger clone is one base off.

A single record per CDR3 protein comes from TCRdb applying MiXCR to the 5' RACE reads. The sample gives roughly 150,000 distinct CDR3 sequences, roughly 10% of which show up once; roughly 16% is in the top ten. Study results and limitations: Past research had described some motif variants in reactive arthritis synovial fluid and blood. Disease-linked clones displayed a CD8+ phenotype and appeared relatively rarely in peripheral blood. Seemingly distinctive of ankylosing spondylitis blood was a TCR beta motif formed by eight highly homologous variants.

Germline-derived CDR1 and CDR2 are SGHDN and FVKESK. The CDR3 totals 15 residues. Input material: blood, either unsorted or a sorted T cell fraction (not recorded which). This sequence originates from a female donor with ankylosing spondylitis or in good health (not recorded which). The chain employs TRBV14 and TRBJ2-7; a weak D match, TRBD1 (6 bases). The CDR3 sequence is CASSQVEGVSCEQYF. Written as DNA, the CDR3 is TGTGCCAGCAGCCAAGTCGAGGGGGTGTCCTGCGAGCAGTACTTC.